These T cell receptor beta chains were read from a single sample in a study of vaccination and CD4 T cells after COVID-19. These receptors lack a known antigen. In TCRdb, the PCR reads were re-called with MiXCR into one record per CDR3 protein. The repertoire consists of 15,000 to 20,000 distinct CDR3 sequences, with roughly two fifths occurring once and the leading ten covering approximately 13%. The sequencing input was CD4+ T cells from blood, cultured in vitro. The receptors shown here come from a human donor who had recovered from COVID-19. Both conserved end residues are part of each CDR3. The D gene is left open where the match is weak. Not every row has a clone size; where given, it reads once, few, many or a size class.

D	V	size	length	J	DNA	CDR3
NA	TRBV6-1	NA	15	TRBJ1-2	TGTGCCAGCAGAATCCTCCGGGACGGAAACAATGGCTACACCTTC	CASRILRDGNNGYTF
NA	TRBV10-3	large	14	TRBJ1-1	TGTGCCTCGACGACGGGGGAGGGGAACACTGAAGCTTTCTTT	CASTTGEGNTEAFF
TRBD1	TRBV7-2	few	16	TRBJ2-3	TGTGCCAGCAGCGACAGGACAGGCCGAAGCACAGATACGCAGTATTTT	CASSDRTGRSTDTQYF
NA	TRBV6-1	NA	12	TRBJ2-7	TGTGCCAGCAGCCCTAGAGTAGGCGAGCAGTACTTC	CASSPRVGEQYF
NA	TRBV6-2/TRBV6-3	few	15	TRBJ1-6	TGTGCCAGCAGTTACTCGGGGGGCGATAATTCACCCCTCCACTTT	CASSYSGGDNSPLHF
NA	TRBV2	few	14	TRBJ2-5	TGTGCCAGTCGCCTAGGGACATCCCAAGAGACCCAGTACTTC	CASRLGTSQETQYF
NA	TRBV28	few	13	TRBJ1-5	TGTGCCAGCAGTTTCGAGCAGTATCAGCCCCAGCATTTT	CASSFEQYQPQHF
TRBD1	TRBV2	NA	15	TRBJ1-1	TGTGCCAGCAGTGCACGGGTACAGGGGAAGGTCGAAGCTTTCTTT	CASSARVQGKVEAFF
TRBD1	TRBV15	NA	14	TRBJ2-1	TGTGCCACCAGCAGCGGACAGGAAGACAATGAGCAGTTCTTC	CATSSGQEDNEQFF
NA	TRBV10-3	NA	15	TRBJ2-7	TGTGCCATCAGTGAGTCGCCGGCGAGCTCCTACGAGCAGTACTTC	CAISESPASSYEQYF
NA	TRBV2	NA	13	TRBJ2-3	TGTGCCAGCAGTGAACAGGGGATGGATACGCAGTATTTT	CASSEQGMDTQYF
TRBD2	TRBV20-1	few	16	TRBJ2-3	TGCAGTGCTAGAGCCCCCCCGCGGGAGTTGGCAGATACGCAGTATTTT	CSARAPPRELADTQYF
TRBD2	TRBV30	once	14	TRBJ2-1	TGTGCCTGGAGTGTACCGACTAGCTCAAATGAGCAGTTCTTC	CAWSVPTSSNEQFF
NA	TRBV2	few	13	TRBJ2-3	TGTGCCAGCAACCCTCCCTTCACAGATACGCAGTATTTT	CASNPPFTDTQYF
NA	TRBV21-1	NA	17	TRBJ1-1	TGTGCCAGCAGCAAAGCGCGTTCCATCAGGGGTAGCACTGAAGCTTTCTTT	CASSKARSIRGSTEAFF
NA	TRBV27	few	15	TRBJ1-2	TGTGCCAGCAGTTTGTCAGGGACTACTAACTATGGCTACACCTTC	CASSLSGTTNYGYTF
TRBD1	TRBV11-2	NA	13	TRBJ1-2	TGTGCCAGCAGCCCTGGACAGGGCTATGGCTACACCTTC	CASSPGQGYGYTF